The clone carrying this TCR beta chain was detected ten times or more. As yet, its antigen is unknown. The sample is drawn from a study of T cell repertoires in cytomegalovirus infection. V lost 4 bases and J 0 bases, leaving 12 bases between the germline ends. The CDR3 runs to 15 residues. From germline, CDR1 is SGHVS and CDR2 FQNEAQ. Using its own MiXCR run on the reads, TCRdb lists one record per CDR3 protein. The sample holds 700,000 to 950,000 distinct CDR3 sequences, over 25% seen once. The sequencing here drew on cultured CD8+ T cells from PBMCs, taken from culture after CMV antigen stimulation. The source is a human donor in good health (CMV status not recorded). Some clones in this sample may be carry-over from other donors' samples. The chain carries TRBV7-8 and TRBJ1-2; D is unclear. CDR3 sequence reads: CASSSSGFSNYGYTF. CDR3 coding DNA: TGTGCCAGCAGCTCTTCCGGTTTCTCTAACTATGGCTACACCTTC.